This entry is about one T cell receptor (beta chain). Its antigen is unknown. This sample was taken from a study of cytomegalovirus exposure and HLA in healthy donors. General study findings and limits: In vitro, three CMV-associated chains proved specific for CMV antigens.

This CDR3 is built from 16 residues. The germline V and J ends were trimmed by 5 bases and 5 bases, with 19 bases remaining between them. Germline V CDR1 and CDR2: MDHEN, SYDVKM. The assay was immunoSEQ multiplex PCR, and TCRdb's table has in-frame clones only and misses some. This table has 230,000 or so clones, just over 85% appearing once. The sequencing input was PBMCs. This chain connects TRBV28 to TRBJ1-5, with D unclear. This receptor was obtained from a woman aged 18-29 years in good health and CMV-seronegative. DNA for the CDR3: TGTGCCAGCAGTCTTACCCAAAGGACGGACTATCAGCCCCAGCATTTT. Translated: CASSLTQRTDYQPQHF. Complete variable domain (other parts from reference TRBV28 and TRBJ1-5): DVKVTQSSRYLVKRTGEKVFLECVQDMDHENMFWYRQDPGLGLRLIYFSYDVKMKEKGDIPEGYSVSREKKERFSLILESASTNQTSMYLCASSLTQRTDYQPQHFGDGTRLSIL.